The T cell receptor (beta chain) under discussion was sequenced for a study of glioma-infiltrating T cells after dendritic cell vaccination. In the study overall: Samples are from glioblastoma patients in Phase I and II dendritic cell vaccine trials. Overall study findings and caveats: The cohort had few patients with full blood and tumor sets.

This CDR3 comprises 15 residues. The germline V gene has CDR1 MNHNY and CDR2 SVGAGI (reference sequence). V was cut by 2 bases and J by 2 bases, with 11 bases left in between. The PCR used 60 V beta and 13 J beta primers. Sequencing was performed with immunoSEQ multiplex PCR; in TCRdb, only in-frame clones are kept and a portion is missing. The sample has tens of thousands of clones, about 86% seen once. With respect to this clone: Its antigen is currently unknown.

J is TRBJ2-3 and V is TRBV6-6; possibly TRBD1 for D (5 bases). Source: blood, taken before dendritic cell vaccination. This receptor was taken from a human donor with glioblastoma. The CDR3 here is CASSYQGYPTDTQYF. For the CDR3, the DNA is TGTGCCAGCAGTTACCAGGGATACCCCACAGATACGCAGTATTTT.